Each of the 30 T cell receptor beta chains below was sequenced from the same sample in a study of blood T cells in healthy people across ages (dated by TCRdb to about 2015). The method behind the library was 5' RACE. The sample was run on an Illumina HiSeq 2500. The second PCR ran for about 6 to 12 cycles and used a J-beta primer mix along with a sample-barcoded 5' primer. TCRdb reran the public reads through fastp at Q25 and MiXCR, keeping productive beta chains. Rows with one shared CDR3 protein collapse into an entry with the most common genes and DNA. The sample table holds roughly 500,000 distinct CDR3 sequences, of which approximately 25% were seen once. Of the sample, about 18% falls within the top ten clones. Sequenced: blood. The source is a woman in her 70s in good health.

V usage is TRBV7-2 and J usage is TRBJ2-2, with D possibly being TRBD1 (6 bases). Trimming stripped 6 bases from V and 2 bases from J, with 10 bases between. The CDR3 loop spans 14 amino acids. Per germline, CDR1 SGHTA and CDR2 FQGNSA. The chain's CDR3 is CASRIRGNTGELFF. The CDR3 region has the DNA TGTGCCAGCAGGATCAGGGGAAACACCGGGGAGCTGTTTTTT.

A few counts support this clonotype. CDR3 amino acids: CSARDEGEKLFF. CDR3 coding DNA: TGCAGTGCTAGAGATGAAGGGGAAAAACTGTTTTTT. This chain connects TRBV20-1 to TRBJ1-4; D call uncertain. The CDR3 contains 12 residues. With 0 bases removed from V and 8 bases from J, the gap between germline ends came to 7 bases. Germline V CDR1 and CDR2: DFQATT, SNEGSKA (reference sequence).

The chain uses TRBV6-5 and TRBJ1-6, with D perhaps matching TRBD1 (5 bases). The V gene's germline CDR1 is MNHEY and CDR2 SVGAGI. The CDR3 has 15 amino acids. The V gene lost 7 bases and the J gene lost 9 bases, with 19 bases spanning the gap. As DNA, the CDR3 is TGTGCCAGCACCCCCGGCAGGGCAAGGGGTTCACCCCTCCACTTT. This codes for CASTPGRARGSPLHF.

This clonotype showed up just a few times. The chain carries TRBV5-1 and TRBJ2-5; 7 nucleotides agree with TRBD1. The junction had 5 bases not matched to a gene; V was cut back by 4 bases and J by 2 bases. Germline CDR1 reads SGHRS; CDR2 reads YFSETQ. The CDR3 is 14 residues long. CDR3 sequence (DNA): TGCGCCAGCAGCCCCAGGGGGTTTCAAGAGACCCAGTACTTC. Its translation is CASSPRGFQETQYF.

This sequence joins TRBV7-3 and TRBJ2-5; D unresolved. Germline V gene sequence: CDR1 SGHTA, CDR2 FQGTGA. This CDR3 comprises 14 residues. Trimming removed 5 bases from V and 10 bases from J, with 20 bases in between. DNA for the CDR3: TGTGCCAGCAGCCCTAAGACCGGTACCGCCGACCAGTACTTC. Protein product: CASSPKTGTADQYF.

The V call is TRBV7-2, the J call TRBJ1-2; tentatively, D is TRBD1 (5 bases). V was clipped by 0 bases and J by 8 bases, with 19 bases between them. Germline lookup yields CDR1 SGHTA and CDR2 FQGNSA. The CDR3 sequence is 16 residues long. In nucleotides, the CDR3 is TGTGCCAGCAGCTTAGCGGAGGAGAGGTTGGGGCGAGGCTACACCTTC. Its translation is CASSLAEERLGRGYTF.

The sample holds a few counts of this clonotype. This chain links TRBV3-1 with TRBJ1-1, with no clear D. The V gene's germline CDR1 is LGHDT and CDR2 YNNKEL (reference sequence). This CDR3 has 14 amino acids. Deletions cut 0 bases from V and 2 bases from J, with 7 bases between. The CDR3 protein is CASSQEWRNTEAFF. The CDR3 nucleotides read TGTGCCAGCAGCCAAGAATGGAGAAACACTGAAGCTTTCTTT.

This clonotype was picked up many times. This rearrangement joins TRBV6-5 to TRBJ2-1; perhaps TRBD2 as D (5 bases). This CDR3 has 11 amino acids. The germline V gene encodes CDR1 MNHEY and CDR2 SVGAGI. V was cut by 10 bases and J by 9 bases, with 13 bases left in between. This CDR3 reads CATDLSGEQFF. As DNA, the CDR3 is TGTGCCACCGACTTGAGCGGTGAGCAGTTCTTC.

The chain carries TRBV5-1 and TRBJ2-1; D is unclear. The CDR3 runs to 12 residues. Germline assignment: CDR1 SGHRS and CDR2 YFSETQ. V was shortened by 5 bases and J by 8 bases, with 11 bases between the two germline ends. The DNA for the CDR3 is TGCGCCAGCAGAAGGTTTTCGGATGAGCAGTTCTTC. Amino acids: CASRRFSDEQFF.

Only a few counts were recorded for this clonotype. The chain uses TRBV6-2 or TRBV6-3 and TRBJ1-1, with 7 bases matching TRBD1. The CDR3 is made up of 14 amino acids. Per the germline V gene, CDR1 is MNHEY and CDR2 is SVGEGT. The J segment lost 1 base and the V segment lost 8 bases, leaving 7 bases of the junction unmatched. The CDR3 DNA sequence: TGTGCCAGCGCCGACAGGGAAGAGAACACTGAAGCTTTCTTT. This gives the protein CASADREENTEAFF.

This clonotype was counted ten times or more. This rearrangement joins TRBV6-2 or TRBV6-3 to TRBJ1-1, with D possibly matching TRBD1 (5 bases). CDR3 length: 15 residues. The ends were cut back, 2 bases at V and 2 bases at J, with 12 bases in the middle. The germline gives CDR1 MNHEY, CDR2 SVGEGT. DNA for the CDR3: TGTGCCAGCAGTTACGGGACCCCCGGAAACACTGAAGCTTTCTTT. This encodes CASSYGTPGNTEAFF.

With regard to this clonotype: This may be a read error: a much more frequent sequence differs by one nucleotide. This chain joins TRBV20-1 and TRBJ1-4, with a tentative D call TRBD1 (5 bases). Germline values: CDR1 DFQATT, CDR2 SNEGSKA (reference sequence). The CDR3 is made up of 15 amino acids. V lost 0 bases and J lost 0, with 8 bases in between. CDR3 region: CSARDGAATNEKLFF. The CDR3 bases are TGCAGTGCTAGAGATGGGGCAGCAACTAATGAAAAACTGTTTTTT.

This clonotype has more than one count but fewer than ten. The chain uses TRBV27 and TRBJ1-3, with D possibly matching TRBD1 (6 bases). The length of the CDR3 is 15 residues. V was pared by 0 bases and J by 2 bases, with 8 bases between. Germline CDR1 reads MNHEY; CDR2 reads SMNVEV (reference sequence). For the CDR3, the DNA is TGTGCCAGCAGTTTATCCCCAGGGGCTGGAAACACCATATATTTT. Its protein is CASSLSPGAGNTIYF.

There are a few counts of this clonotype. J is TRBJ1-5 and V is TRBV7-9, with no clear D. The CDR3 is made up of 14 amino acids. CDR1 is SEHNR, CDR2 FQNEAQ, per germline (reference sequence). V was cut by 7 bases and J by 7 bases, with 17 bases left in between. DNA of the CDR3: TGTGCCAGCACCGGGGAGTCTGATAGGCAGCCCCAGCATTTT. It translates to CASTGESDRQPQHF.

This clonotype was seen a few times. The chain employs TRBV6-2 or TRBV6-3 and TRBJ2-1; D not certain. This CDR3 has 12 residues. The germline gives CDR1 MNHEY, CDR2 SVGEGT. V lost 2 bases and J 8 bases, leaving 7 bases between the germline ends. In DNA, the CDR3 is TGTGCCAGCAGTTACGGGCGTTATGAGCAGTTCTTC. Translating it yields CASSYGRYEQFF.

As for this clonotype: A read error may be the cause here, since a much bigger clone is one base away. Without the conserved terminal phenylalanine or tryptophan, this CDR3 likely stems from a read error. This sequence joins TRBV5-1 and TRBJ2-7, with TRBD1 as a possible D gene (5 bases). This CDR3 is built from 15 residues. Per germline, CDR1 SGHRS and CDR2 YFSETQ. Deletions cut 4 bases from V and 0 bases from J, with 14 bases between. The CDR3 region is CASSQPHQGSYEQYL. The CDR3 DNA reads as TGCGCCAGCAGCCAACCCCACCAGGGCTCCTACGAGCAGTACCTC.

A few counts support this clonotype. V usage is TRBV10-3 and J usage is TRBJ2-1; tentatively, D is TRBD2 (6 bases). The V gene lost 6 bases and the J gene lost 8 bases, with 8 bases spanning the gap. The CDR3 consists of 11 residues. The germline V gene has CDR1 ENHRY and CDR2 SYGVKD. DNA of the CDR3: TGTGCCATCAGGCGGGGTGATGAGCAGTTCTTC. Protein: CAIRRGDEQFF.

This chain connects TRBV10-3 to TRBJ2-7; perhaps TRBD1 as D (5 bases). The CDR3 runs 15 residues. Trimming shortened V by 3 bases and J by 0 bases, and 12 bases separated the two germline ends. Germline assignment: CDR1 ENHRY and CDR2 SYGVKD. The CDR3 DNA follows: TGTGCCATCAGTGATACTTCAGGGCGCTCCTACGAGCAGTACTTC. It translates to CAISDTSGRSYEQYF.

The chain uses TRBV20-1 and TRBJ2-7; D is undetermined. The tail of the sequence fits TRBJ2-1 better, so the J call may be wrong. CDR1 and CDR2 from the germline V gene are DFQATT and SNEGSKA (reference sequence). The CDR3 is made up of 11 amino acids. DNA for the CDR3: TGCAGTGGCGCGGAGAAGAATGAGCAGTTCTTC. Protein sequence: CSGAEKNEQFF.

The table lists this clonotype with many counts. The chain joins TRBV2 to TRBJ2-5; no reliable D call. CDR3 size: 11 residues. In germline, CDR1 is SNHLY, CDR2 FYNNEI. The V end was cut by 8 bases, the J end by 0 bases, with 4 bases between. In DNA, the CDR3 is TGTGCCAGCGAGTACCAAGAGACCCAGTACTTC. This encodes CASEYQETQYF. The full variable domain, with the rest looked up from reference TRBV2 and TRBJ2-5, is EPEVTQTPSHQVTQMGQEVILRCVPISNHLYFYWYRQILGQKVEFLVSFYNNEISEKSEIFDDQFSVERPDGSNFTLKIRSTKLEDSAMYFCASEYQETQYFGPGTRLLVL.

This clonotype was counted between two and nine times. Here the CDR3 DNA reads TGTGCCAGCAGTGACCCCTCCAGGACCGGGGAGCTGTTTTTT. This sequence encodes CASSDPSRTGELFF. The chain has TRBV6-1 and TRBJ2-2; D remains unclear. Deletions cut 3 bases from V and 5 bases from J, with 10 bases between. This CDR3 is 14 amino acids long. CDR1 is MNHNS, CDR2 SASEGT, per germline.

In its sample, this clonotype was seen a few times. This chain uses TRBV5-1 with TRBJ1-1; 7 bases map to TRBD1. The CDR3 is 15 amino acids. With V trimmed by 1 base and J by 5 bases, 8 bases remained unmatched. CDR1 is SGHRS and CDR2 is YFSETQ in the germline V gene. The CDR3 nucleotides are TGCGCCAGCAGCTTGTCCACAGGGGAAGGGACTGAAGCTTTCTTT. It specifies CASSLSTGEGTEAFF.

V usage is TRBV7-8 and J usage is TRBJ2-5; TRBD2 agrees at 12 bases. Germline CDR1 reads SGHVS; CDR2 reads FQNEAQ. V lost 5 bases, J lost 6 bases, and 16 bases stayed unmatched. The CDR3 consists of 18 residues. The DNA of the CDR3 is TGTGCCAGCAGCCCGGGACTAGCGGGCCAGGCAAGGGGGAAGACCCAGTACTTC. It is translated as CASSPGLAGQARGKTQYF.

The chain has TRBV7-9 and TRBJ1-3; D call uncertain. Looked up from germline, CDR1 is SEHNR and CDR2 is FQNEAQ (reference sequence). V lost 4 bases and J lost 4, with 11 bases in between. The CDR3 extends over 14 amino acids. The CDR3 region is CASSSLLTGNTIYF. The CDR3, as DNA: TGTGCCAGCAGCTCTCTCCTGACGGGAAACACCATATATTTT. Filled out from reference TRBV7-9 and TRBJ1-3, the complete variable domain reads DTGVSQNPRHKITKRGQNVTFRCDPISEHNRLYWYRQTLGQGPEFLTYFQNEAQLEKSRLLSDRFSAERPKGSFSTLEIQRTEQGDSAMYLCASSSLLTGNTIYFGEGSWLTVV.

The chain uses TRBV27 and TRBJ1-4; 10 bases agree with TRBD1. Losses at the gene ends were 2 bases for V and 8 bases for J; bases not matched to a gene: 11. Germline CDR1 and CDR2: MNHEY and SMNVEV (reference sequence). The CDR3 is 17 amino acids. CDR3 amino acids: CASSLVGTGALREKLFF. In DNA, the CDR3 is TGTGCCAGCAGTTTAGTAGGGACAGGGGCCTTAAGGGAAAAACTGTTTTTT.

V is TRBV7-2 and J is TRBJ2-5, with D hard to call. The CDR3 consists of 14 residues. Looked up from germline, CDR1 is SGHTA and CDR2 is FQGNSA. The germline V and J ends were trimmed by 1 base and 0 bases, with 6 bases remaining between them. CDR3 region: CASSLEVNQETQYF. The CDR3 nucleotides are TGTGCCAGCAGCTTAGAGGTGAACCAAGAGACCCAGTACTTC.

This clonotype occurred a few times. The chain is built from TRBV29-1 and TRBJ1-1; D remains unclear. The CDR3 sequence is 12 residues long. The germline CDR1 and CDR2 sequences are SQVTM and ANQGSEA. V lost 7 bases and J 8 bases, leaving 17 bases between the germline ends. The CDR3 protein is CSAAYFGREAFF. In DNA, the CDR3 is TGCAGCGCAGCGTATTTTGGGAGGGAAGCTTTCTTT.

As to this clonotype: Compared with germline, one end of the junction differs, possibly owing to a read error. The CDR3 coding sequence is TGTGGCAGCATCCGGGATCTTGCCGGGGAGCTGTTTTTT. Translation: CGSIRDLAGELFF. This chain uses TRBV6-2 or TRBV6-3 with TRBJ2-2; the D gene is possibly TRBD2 (5 bases). This CDR3 comprises 13 residues. CDR1 and CDR2 (germline): MNHEY, SVGEGT.

The sample holds a few counts of this clonotype. The chain links TRBV7-2 to TRBJ2-4; 9 bases are a match to TRBD2. The CDR3 spans 16 residues. The germline gives CDR1 SGHTA, CDR2 FQGNSA. V shed 5 bases and J 1 base; nucleotides not matched to a gene: 6. This CDR3 is CASSQSGGWAKNIQYF. The CDR3 nucleotides read TGTGCCAGCAGCCAGAGCGGGGGGTGGGCCAAAAACATTCAGTACTTC.

V is TRBV5-1 and J is TRBJ1-4; D unresolved. The CDR3 consists of 14 residues. Germline V lookup: CDR1 SGHRS, CDR2 YFSETQ. Trimming stripped 0 bases from V and 6 bases from J, with 9 bases between. The CDR3 nucleotides are TGCGCCAGCAGCTTGGAGGTCCGAGATGAAAAACTGTTTTTT. Residues: CASSLEVRDEKLFF.